A selection of T cell receptor beta chains follows, all from one sample in a study of cytomegalovirus exposure and HLA in healthy donors. Profiled with immunoSEQ multiplex PCR; TCRdb holds only in-frame clones, not every one. Recorded for this sample: approximately 110,000 clones. The source material was PBMCs. Receptors originate from a man aged 40-49 years in good health and CMV-seropositive. The CDR3 runs from the conserved cysteine through the conserved F or W.

J gene | V gene | CDR3 protein
TRBJ2-1 | TRBV28 | CASSLEFGQGSDNEQFF
TRBJ2-2 | TRBV5-4 | CASSLMGGSAGELFF
TRBJ2-5 | TRBV30 | CAWRGQGVWKGQYF
TRBJ2-1 | TRBV6-6 | CASRKESPYNEQFF
TRBJ2-7 | TRBV5-1 | CASSWDSSYEQYF
TRBJ2-3 | TRBV6-5 | CASSLAKQVLDTQYF
TRBJ2-1 | TRBV6-1 | CASIPLAGRYNEQFF
TRBJ2-7 | TRBV25-1 | CASRGGEQYF
TRBJ2-7 | TRBV14 | CASSQGGGAFYEQYF
TRBJ2-4 | TRBV28 | CASSFGGAKNIQYF
. | TRBV2 | CASSARLASEQYF
TRBJ2-7 | TRBV10-3 | CAISSSYEQYF
TRBJ2-2 | TRBV4-1 | CASSQEAATGELFF
TRBJ2-7 | TRBV4-3 | CASSQLGDSSYEQYF
TRBJ2-1 | TRBV9 | CASSVGLAGYNEQFF
TRBJ1-1 | TRBV7-9 | CASSLRSLDRGRPNTEAFF
TRBJ2-1 | TRBV18 | CASSPWASGIGEQFF
TRBJ2-6 | TRBV6-4 | CASSGGGTGANVLTF
TRBJ2-3 | TRBV10-3 | CAIRVTSGGSTDTQYF
TRBJ1-1 | TRBV18 | CASSPNSGNTEAFF
TRBJ1-1 | TRBV28 | CASSGLDRVSTEAFF
TRBJ2-5 | TRBV11-3 | CASSSSGGYQETQYF
TRBJ2-1 | TRBV4-3 | CASRKWTSGTNEQFF
TRBJ2-1 | TRBV5-1 | CASSLGLAARSSYNEQFF
TRBJ2-2 | TRBV14 | CASSPSTGGTGELFF
TRBJ1-1 | TRBV28 | CASSPGLAYTEAFF
TRBJ2-3 | TRBV6-6 | CAILSSGRGTDTQYF
TRBJ1-5 | TRBV2 | CASSTGQVLGEPQHF
TRBJ2-7 | TRBV7-8 | CASTPGGSSDEQYF
TRBJ1-5 | TRBV4-2 | CASRATGGGSQPQHF
TRBJ2-7 | TRBV9 | CASSVGVGQGDYEQYF
TRBJ2-2 | TRBV14 | CASREAGLNTGELFF
TRBJ2-7 | TRBV10-1 | CASSESRGAYEQYF